Below are 26 T cell receptor beta chains sequenced from a single sample in a study of blood T cell repertoires in COVID-19. Libraries were prepared by immunoSEQ multiplex PCR; TCRdb keeps only in-frame clonotypes and omits some of them. Among more than 200,000 clones listed, around 80% were seen once. The sequenced sample was PBMCs or T cells enriched from blood (not recorded which). These receptors originate from a man aged 25-40 years with acute COVID-19.

This chain joins TRBV7-9 and TRBJ1-1; weak D call: TRBD1 (6 bases). From germline, CDR1 is SEHNR and CDR2 FQNEAQ (reference sequence). The CDR3 is 14 amino acids. Trimming removed 3 bases at V and 6 bases at J, with 14 bases between. The CDR3 coding sequence is TGTGCCAGCAGCTTTAGGGGGAGAGGGTCTGAAGCTTTCTTT. Its protein product is CASSFRGRGSEAFF.

V is TRBV10-3 and J is TRBJ1-2; 9 positions match TRBD1. V dropped 0 bases and J dropped 7; count of bases not matched to a gene: 3. This CDR3 is 14 amino acids long. Germline CDR1 and CDR2: ENHRY and SYGVKD. The CDR3 sequence: CAISESGQGVGYTF. CDR3 DNA: TGTGCCATCAGTGAGTCGGGACAGGGAGTTGGCTACACCTTC.

The chain uses TRBV29-1 and TRBJ2-7; 9 nucleotides agree with TRBD1. The CDR3 runs 16 residues. Germline V gene lookup returns CDR1 SQVTM and CDR2 ANQGSEA. Germline trimming cut 6 bases from V and 1 base from J; bases unmatched to any gene: 13. Here the CDR3 DNA reads TGCAGCGTATGGGTGGCGGGACAGGGTCCGTCCTACGAGCAGTACTTC. Encoded protein: CSVWVAGQGPSYEQYF.

J is TRBJ2-2 and V is TRBV15; 9 positions agree with TRBD1. The V gene end was trimmed by 8 bases and the J gene end by 4 bases; junction bases not matched to a gene: 8. Germline-derived CDR1 and CDR2 are LNHNV and YYDKDF (reference sequence). The CDR3 is 15 amino acids. The CDR3 sequence is CATSTGGVGTGELFF. The DNA for the CDR3 is TGTGCCACCTCGACAGGGGGGGTCGGCACCGGGGAGCTGTTTTTT.

This clone was observed a few times. The chain joins TRBV6-1 to TRBJ2-5; D is perhaps TRBD2 (5 bases). V was cut by 2 bases and J by 5 bases, with 12 bases left in between. This CDR3 has 14 amino acids. Germline lookup yields CDR1 MNHNS and CDR2 SASEGT. In nucleotides, the CDR3 is TGTGCCAGCAGTGAACGGGGTGGCAGGGAGACCCAGTACTTC. Its translation: CASSERGGRETQYF.

V usage is TRBV19 and J usage is TRBJ2-3, with a possible D match to TRBD2 (6 bases). The V end was cut by 6 bases, the J end by 5 bases, with 21 bases between. CDR3 length: 16 residues. Per germline, CDR1 LNHDA and CDR2 SQIVND (reference sequence). CDR3 in amino acids: CASRSRGRTGVDTQYF. In DNA form, the CDR3 reads TGTGCCAGTAGATCGCGGGGCCGCACTGGTGTAGATACGCAGTATTTT.

V and J are TRBV25-1 and TRBJ2-7, with D maybe TRBD2 (5 bases). Germline V gene data show CDR1 as MGHDK and CDR2 as SYGVNS. This CDR3 contains 14 residues. V was cut by 2 bases and J by 0 bases, with 8 bases left in between. CDR3: CASSESEGSYEQYF. The DNA for the CDR3 is TGTGCCAGCAGTGAAAGTGAGGGCTCCTACGAGCAGTACTTC.

The gene calls are TRBV27 and TRBJ1-1; 8 bases match TRBD1. This CDR3 comprises 14 residues. CDR1 and CDR2 (germline): MNHEY, SMNVEV (reference sequence). Germline trimming cut 7 bases from V and 8 bases from J; bases unmatched to any gene: 12. The CDR3 DNA follows: TGTGCCAGCACTCCTACTCTGGGACAGGCCGAAGCTTTCTTT. It is translated as CASTPTLGQAEAFF.

This sequence joins TRBV15 and TRBJ1-3; D not certain. With 0 bases removed from V and 0 bases from J, the gap between germline ends came to 6 bases. The CDR3 loop spans 15 amino acids. CDR1 is LNHNV and CDR2 is YYDKDF in the germline V gene (reference sequence). Written as DNA, the CDR3 is TGTGCCACCAGCAGAGACCACAGCTCTGGAAACACCATATATTTT. It yields the protein CATSRDHSSGNTIYF.

The J gene is TRBJ1-6, the V gene TRBV19; D uncertain. The V gene's germline CDR1 is LNHDA and CDR2 SQIVND (reference sequence). Deletions cut 0 bases from V and 6 bases from J, with 9 bases between. This CDR3 has 15 amino acids. The chain's CDR3 is CASSIEPSRNSPLHF. The CDR3 DNA reads as TGTGCCAGTAGTATAGAGCCTTCGCGTAATTCACCCCTCCACTTT.

CDR3 sequence (DNA): TGTGCCAGCAGCTCCAGACAGGGCACAGATACGCAGTATTTT. It is translated as CASSSRQGTDTQYF. This chain uses TRBV9 with TRBJ2-3; D may be TRBD1 (6 bases). The CDR3 loop spans 14 amino acids. V lost 4 bases, J lost 1 base, and 10 bases lay in between. Germline V lookup: CDR1 SGDLS, CDR2 YYNGEE.

The CDR3 protein is CASSLAGRENEKLFF. DNA for the CDR3: TGCGCCAGCAGCTTGGCGGGACGGGAGAATGAAAAACTGTTTTTT. This rearrangement joins TRBV5-1 to TRBJ1-4, with D perhaps matching TRBD1 (5 bases). This CDR3 contains 15 residues. V lost 0 bases and J lost 5, with 11 bases in between. Germline V gene lookup returns CDR1 SGHRS and CDR2 YFSETQ.

The chain carries TRBV7-6 and TRBJ1-1; D perhaps matches TRBD1 (5 bases). CDR1 and CDR2 (germline): SGHVS, FNYEAQ. V gave up 4 bases and J gave up 0 bases, with 12 bases separating them. This CDR3 is 15 amino acids long. The CDR3 DNA is TGTGCCAGCAGCTCCCCGGGGGAGATGAACACTGAAGCTTTCTTT. As protein: CASSSPGEMNTEAFF.

The table lists this clone with many counts. CDR3 bases: TGTGCCACAAGCCTAGACCGTAGTGTGGTCGAGCAGTACTTC. This encodes CATSLDRSVVEQYF. The V gene is TRBV10-3, the J gene TRBJ2-7; D is unclear. V dropped 10 bases and J dropped 6 bases, with 22 bases sitting between them. Looked up from germline, CDR1 is ENHRY and CDR2 is SYGVKD. This CDR3 comprises 14 residues.

The J gene is TRBJ1-5, the V gene TRBV10-3, with 8 bases that match TRBD1. With 10 bases clipped from V and 3 bases from J, the junction kept 8 bases outside the gene matches. Germline CDR1 reads ENHRY; CDR2 reads SYGVKD. This CDR3 region has 14 residues. The CDR3 DNA follows: TGTGCCACCTGGCAGGGGGCATCCAATCAGCCCCAGCATTTT. Protein: CATWQGASNQPQHF.

The chain couples TRBV13 to TRBJ1-2; TRBD1 matches 9 bases. From germline, CDR1 is PRHDT and CDR2 FYEKMQ (reference sequence). Germline trimming cut 5 bases from V and 4 bases from J; bases unmatched to any gene: 2. The CDR3 runs to 13 residues. The CDR3 protein is CASSTGGAYGYTF. CDR3 nucleotide sequence: TGTGCCAGCAGCACAGGGGGCGCCTATGGCTACACCTTC.

The sample holds a few counts of this clone. The chain employs TRBV30 and TRBJ2-7; TRBD1 aligns across 9 bases. CDR3 length equals 14 residues. V lost 0 bases, J lost 1 base, and 1 base stayed unmatched. Germline V lookup: CDR1 GTSNPN, CDR2 SVGIG (reference sequence). This chain's CDR3 is CAWSVGQGSYEQYF. The CDR3 nucleotides are TGTGCCTGGAGTGTGGGACAGGGTTCCTACGAGCAGTACTTC.

This clone occurred once. The chain uses TRBV5-4 and TRBJ1-1, with TRBD1 matching 7 bases. CDR1 is SGHNT and CDR2 is YYREEE in the germline V gene (reference sequence). J gave up 6 bases and V 6 bases, and 11 bases lay outside the gene matches. This CDR3 has 14 residues. The CDR3 coding sequence is TGTGCCAGCACCGATTTCGACAGGGTGTCTGAAGCTTTCTTT. Residues: CASTDFDRVSEAFF.

This rearrangement joins TRBV29-1 to TRBJ1-1; 8 bases match TRBD1. This CDR3 is built from 14 residues. Trimming cost V 5 bases and J 2 bases; bases outside gene matches: 7. CDR1 and CDR2 from the germline V gene are SQVTM and ANQGSEA. The CDR3 DNA reads TGCAGCGTTAGGACAGGGCCCTTTAACACTGAAGCTTTCTTT. This gives the protein CSVRTGPFNTEAFF. The full variable domain, in which reference TRBV29-1 and TRBJ1-1 provide the parts outside the CDR3, is SAVISQKPSRDICQRGTSLTIQCQVDSQVTMMFWYRQQPGQSLTLIATANQGSEATYESGFVIDKFPISRPNLTFSTLTVSNMSPEDSSIYLCSVRTGPFNTEAFFGQGTRLTVV.

The J gene is TRBJ2-3, the V gene TRBV10-3; perhaps TRBD2 as D (5 bases). This CDR3 has 14 residues. Germline V CDR1 and CDR2: ENHRY, SYGVKD. V was cut by 8 bases and J by 2 bases, with 14 bases left in between. The CDR3 region has the DNA TGTGCCATCTCCAGCGGAGGAAACACAGATACGCAGTATTTT. Its protein product is CAISSGGNTDTQYF.

The chain recombines TRBV28 with TRBJ1-1; 8 positions match TRBD1. The V gene end was trimmed by 5 bases and the J gene end by 0 bases; junction bases not matched to a gene: 8. This CDR3 comprises 16 residues. Germline CDR1 and CDR2: MDHEN and SYDVKM. CDR3 sequence: CASSLQTGDVNTEAFF. The CDR3 region has the DNA TGTGCCAGCAGTCTACAGACAGGGGATGTGAACACTGAAGCTTTCTTT.

The gene calls are TRBV3-1 (or the pseudogene TRBV3-2) and TRBJ1-6; D call uncertain. CDR3 length: 16 amino acids. Deletions cut 0 bases from V and 7 bases from J, with 13 bases between. Germline V gene sequence: CDR1 LGHDT, CDR2 YNNKEL (reference sequence). In nucleotides, the CDR3 is TGTGCCAGCAGCCAAGAAACAAGGGAGGCGAATTCACCCCTCCACTTT. It specifies CASSQETREANSPLHF.

The chain uses TRBV6-5 and TRBJ1-6; no clear D gene. Trimming left V 7 bases short and J 5 bases short, with 9 bases between. The CDR3 spans 13 residues. Germline lookup yields CDR1 MNHEY and CDR2 SVGAGI. CDR3 sequence (DNA): TGTGCCAGCACGGTTCAGGATAATTCACCCCTCCACTTT. Translated, it gives CASTVQDNSPLHF.

The chain is built from TRBV27 and TRBJ2-7, with 11 bases aligning to TRBD1. V gave up 7 bases and J gave up 3 bases; unmatched junction bases: 8. Looked up from germline, CDR1 is MNHEY and CDR2 is SMNVEV (reference sequence). The CDR3 length is 15 residues. The CDR3 DNA follows: TGTGCCAGCACCCAGAGAGGGACAGGGGGCTACGAGCAGTACTTC. Translating gives CASTQRGTGGYEQYF.

V usage is TRBV28 and J usage is TRBJ1-1, with 8 bases identical to TRBD1. Per germline, CDR1 MDHEN and CDR2 SYDVKM. V lost 6 bases to trimming and J lost 0 bases; unmatched junction nucleotides: 9. The CDR3 covers 16 residues. The DNA for the CDR3 is TGTGCCAGCAGGCCACCCCGGGGACAGGTGAACACTGAAGCTTTCTTT. This encodes CASRPPRGQVNTEAFF.

The CDR3 coding sequence is TGTGCCAGCAGGACGTCCTGGCAGGGGGCCTTTTTTGGAAACACCATATATTTT. Translating it yields CASRTSWQGAFFGNTIYF. This rearrangement joins TRBV2 to TRBJ1-3; 8 nucleotides agree with TRBD1. Germline trimming cut 6 bases from V and 3 bases from J; bases unmatched to any gene: 16. The CDR3 spans 18 residues. The germline V gene encodes CDR1 SNHLY and CDR2 FYNNEI.